One T cell receptor beta chain is described in this entry. This clonotype was found a few times. The antigen it binds to is not known. Qualities for individual bases were not recorded, and no much larger clone is one base off. The CDR3, cysteine through phenylalanine, is 14 amino acids long. Left in the record is the CDR3 DNA by itself, 42 bases read in frame from the first base. At the junction V is shortened by 7 bases and J by 3 bases, with 14 bases in between. CDR1 is given as SNHLY and CDR2 as FYNNEI, both from the germline V gene. The data stem from a study of identical twins (dated by TCRdb to 2016 to 2018). Study-level background: To test whether fetal clonotypes persist, this study deep-sequenced TCR alpha and beta repertoires from monozygotic twins, from unrelated adults of various ages, and from cord blood. To rule out contamination, the twin experiments were replicated at different times with different library preparation protocols.

Every donor in the study was a healthy Caucasian. The twin cohort comprised three pairs of female monozygotic twins, all aged roughly 18 to 30 years. RNA for TCR libraries was isolated from peripheral blood mononuclear cells. Libraries were prepared through 5' RACE. Instrument on record: Illumina HiSeq 2000. A universal primer binding site was introduced by template switching, and a unique molecular identifier was present in the final cDNA, enabling accurate counting of TCR cDNA molecules. Specific primers in the conserved constant-segment region were used to synthesize first-strand cDNA for TCR alpha and beta chains. Each cDNA library was double barcoded, with a SMART-Mk sample barcode plus Illumina barcodes, to control for contamination. TruSeq adapter sequences, together with Illumina sample barcodes, were added in two successive PCR steps. Sequencing of the TCR alpha and beta cDNA libraries was done on the Illumina HiSeq platform using custom primers. Per the authors' processing: MiGEC was used to process raw reads and extract unique molecular identifiers, and MiXCR was used to find CDR3 positions. Recombination models were inferred per individual with the repgenHMM and IGoR tools using an EM algorithm. Shared clonotypes were analyzed with the tcR package in R, and sharing was normalized by the product of cloneset sizes. To study raw recombination free of thymic and clonal selection effects, out-of-frame nonproductive sequences were analyzed. TCRdb trimmed the raw reads at Q25, called clones with MiXCR and kept productive beta chains. Rows are unified per CDR3 protein, each entry keeping the most common DNA and genes. The V and J calls follow TCRdb's processing rather than the paper's. The sample table holds some 600,000 distinct CDR3 sequences, of which 7.1% were seen once. The top ten constitute less than 2% of the sample.

The study at large found these results: Excess twin sharing in beta out-of-frame sequences was weaker because fewer shared sequences lowered the signal-to-noise ratio. Because the same donors could not be followed over many years, the conclusions depended on cross-sectional statistical analysis. Out-of-frame TCR alpha sharing in monozygotic twins was systematically underestimated by recombination models, whereas sharing between unrelated individuals was in agreement with the recombination models. Fewer insertions were carried by abundant cord blood beta clonotypes; a weaker similar trend was observed in young adult naive repertoires, while no such trend was observed in memory repertoires. Invariant T cells such as MAIT and iNKT could partly confound zero-insertion analyses, although diverse VJ usage argued against such confounding for most clonotypes. Out-of-frame TCR alpha sequences shared between twins showed an excess of low generation-probability sequences compared with coincidental sharing between unrelated individuals.

This sample was also put to use in a study of yellow fever vaccine responses in identical twins. As that second study puts it: According to the authors, in identical twins the way T cells responded to vaccination appeared partly convergent and partly personalized. Focusing on identical twins, the study followed the T cell clones that responded to the vaccine, and did so with precision.

Material: PBMCs. The source is a woman in her late teens or twenties in good health. This chain is built from TRBV2 and TRBJ2-3, with the D segment identity uncertain. The CDR3 protein sequence reads: CASTDLGGTDTQYF. The base sequence is TGTGCCAGCACCGACCTAGGCGGAACAGATACGCAGTATTTT.